The rows below give T cell receptor beta chains drawn from one sample of a study of T cell responses to AZD1222 COVID-19 vaccine. Generated by immunoSEQ multiplex PCR, the TCRdb table keeps only in-frame clones and is missing some. The data show about 160,000 clones, about 91% seen once. The input for sequencing was peripheral blood, taken on day 0 of AZD1222 vaccination. These TCRs come from an adult in good health. CDR3s include the opening cysteine and the closing phenylalanine or tryptophan. Each record gives: V gene, J gene, clone size, D gene, CDR3 DNA, CDR3 protein. D genes are given only for firm matches. The size of a clone is reported for some rows only, either as once, few or many, or as a class for expanded clones.

V: TRBV9
J: TRBJ2-1
size: -
D: -
DNA: TGTGCCAGCAGCGTAGGGGGCCGGGAGTACAATGAGCAGTTCTTC
CDR3: CASSVGGREYNEQFF

V: TRBV5-6
J: TRBJ1-1
size: -
D: -
DNA: TGTGCCAGCAGCTTTGGGAGAGCCCAAGCTTTCTTT
CDR3: CASSFGRAQAFF

V: TRBV27
J: TRBJ2-1
size: -
D: -
DNA: TGTGCCAGCAGTTTAGGCAATGAGCAGTTCTTC
CDR3: CASSLGNEQFF

V: TRBV7-6
J: TRBJ2-1
size: -
D: -
DNA: TGTGCCAGCAGCTTTGGTTCCCGGGCCGACCAGCAGTTCTTC
CDR3: CASSFGSRADQQFF

V: TRBV15
J: TRBJ1-2
size: -
D: -
DNA: TGTGCCACCAGCAGAGCGGGCTCCGGCGGCTACACCTTC
CDR3: CATSRAGSGGYTF

V: TRBV28
J: TRBJ2-7
size: -
D: -
DNA: TGTGCCAGCAGTTTAGGGGGCCCTTCTACCTACGAGCAGTACTTC
CDR3: CASSLGGPSTYEQYF

V: TRBV28
J: TRBJ2-7
size: -
D: -
DNA: TGTGCCAGCAGTCTAAATCCCTACGAGCAGTACTTC
CDR3: CASSLNPYEQYF

V: TRBV7-2
J: TRBJ1-1
size: -
D: -
DNA: TGTGCCAGCAGCTTAGAGCACAGCACTGAAGCTTTCTTT
CDR3: CASSLEHSTEAFF

V: TRBV19
J: TRBJ1-1
size: -
D: TRBD1
DNA: TGTGCCAGTAAACAGGGGGCGCGGACTGAAGCTTTCTTT
CDR3: CASKQGARTEAFF

V: TRBV9
J: TRBJ1-1
size: -
D: -
DNA: TGTGCCAGCAGCGTAGATGTTGCAGGGGCAGCTTTCTTT
CDR3: CASSVDVAGAAFF

V: TRBV28
J: TRBJ1-1
size: -
D: -
DNA: TGTGCCAGCAGCTCTATGAACACTGAAGCTTTCTTT
CDR3: CASSSMNTEAFF

V: TRBV9
J: TRBJ2-5
size: -
D: TRBD2
DNA: TGTGCCAGCAGCGTAGATACTAGCGGGGGACAGACCCAGTACTTC
CDR3: CASSVDTSGGQTQYF

V: TRBV4-1
J: TRBJ1-3
size: once
D: TRBD1
DNA: TGCGCCAGCAGCCCGGACAGGGGGCCTGGAAACACCATATATTTT
CDR3: CASSPDRGPGNTIYF

V: TRBV6-5
J: TRBJ1-2
size: -
D: -
DNA: TGTGCCAGCAGACGTAGTTCTGAGGGGACCTATGGCTACACCTTC
CDR3: CASRRSSEGTYGYTF

V: TRBV6-6
J: TRBJ1-1
size: -
D: -
DNA: TGTGCCAGCAGTTACTCTTCCGCTGAAGCTTTCTTT
CDR3: CASSYSSAEAFF

V: TRBV19
J: TRBJ2-3
size: once
D: -
DNA: TGTGCCAGTAGTATGGCCCTACGGCACGATACGCAGTATTTT
CDR3: CASSMALRHDTQYF

V: TRBV19
J: TRBJ1-1
size: -
D: -
DNA: TGTGCCAGTGGCGTCGATTTCTTCGGCAGCTTGAACACTGAAGCTTTCTTT
CDR3: CASGVDFFGSLNTEAFF

V: TRBV9
J: TRBJ2-4
size: -
D: -
DNA: TGTGCCAGCAGTGGTGGCTTGATGGGCAGGACAATTGAAAACATTCAGTACTTC
CDR3: CASSGGLMGRTIENIQYF

V: TRBV27
J: TRBJ2-5
size: -
D: -
DNA: TGTGCCAGCAGCCACGGAGGTTGGGAGACCCAGTACTTC
CDR3: CASSHGGWETQYF

V: TRBV6-5
J: TRBJ1-2
size: few
D: TRBD1
DNA: TGTGCCAGCAGGAGATCGGGACAGGTTAACTATGGCTACACCTTC
CDR3: CASRRSGQVNYGYTF

V: TRBV28
J: TRBJ1-5
size: -
D: TRBD1
DNA: TGTGCCAGCAGTCCCAGGACAGGTTTTAGGAATCAGCCCCAGCATTTT
CDR3: CASSPRTGFRNQPQHF

V: TRBV7-9
J: TRBJ1-5
size: -
D: -
DNA: TGTGCCACCTCAAGTGGGGGGGGAGATCAGCCCCAGCATTTT
CDR3: CATSSGGGDQPQHF

V: TRBV29-1
J: TRBJ1-2
size: -
D: -
DNA: TGCAGCGTCCAAAAGGCCCAAGATGGTGGCTACACCTTC
CDR3: CSVQKAQDGGYTF

V: TRBV2
J: TRBJ2-7
size: -
D: -
DNA: TGTGCCAGCAAAAGACTAGGGGGCGAGCAGTACTTC
CDR3: CASKRLGGEQYF

V: TRBV29-1
J: TRBJ2-5
size: -
D: TRBD1
DNA: TGCAGCGAGAGGACAGGGCAGGAGACCCAGTACTTC
CDR3: CSERTGQETQYF

V: TRBV19
J: TRBJ1-5
size: -
D: -
DNA: TGTGCCAGTAACATCGGCGGACAGTATAGCAATCAGCCCCAGCATTTT
CDR3: CASNIGGQYSNQPQHF

V: TRBV9
J: TRBJ1-6
size: once
D: -
DNA: TGTGCCAGCAGCCTCGGGCAGGGTAGGTCACCCCTCCACTTT
CDR3: CASSLGQGRSPLHF

V: TRBV10-1
J: TRBJ2-3
size: -
D: -
DNA: TGCGCCAGCAGTGATCCCAGGAGCACAGATACGCAGTATTTT
CDR3: CASSDPRSTDTQYF

V: TRBV2
J: TRBJ2-7
size: -
D: TRBD1
DNA: TGTGCCAGCAGTGAGCAAGGGACAGGGGGTTTTTTGGTCGAGCAGTACTTC
CDR3: CASSEQGTGGFLVEQYF

V: TRBV30
J: TRBJ1-2
size: -
D: TRBD1
DNA: TGTGCCTCCCTCAGGGGGGACGGCTACACCTTC
CDR3: CASLRGDGYTF

V: TRBV5-5
J: TRBJ1-2
size: -
D: -
DNA: TGTGCCAGCAGCTTGCCAGGGGAGGGAGGTGATAACTATGGCTACACCTTC
CDR3: CASSLPGEGGDNYGYTF

V: TRBV30
J: TRBJ2-2
size: few
D: -
DNA: TGTGCCCTCGGGTCTAACACCGGGGAGCTGTTTTTT
CDR3: CALGSNTGELFF

V: TRBV5-1
J: TRBJ2-2
size: -
D: -
DNA: TGCGCCAGCAGCTTTACAGGGAACACCGGGGAGCTGTTTTTT
CDR3: CASSFTGNTGELFF

V: TRBV18
J: TRBJ2-3
size: -
D: TRBD2
DNA: TGTGCCAGCTCACCATCGTACAGGCTGACTAGCGGGCTTAAAGGGCAGTATTTT
CDR3: CASSPSYRLTSGLKGQYF

V: TRBV7-2
J: TRBJ2-7
size: -
D: -
DNA: TGTGCCAGCAGCGAGAGAACTAGAGGGTTCGGTGAGCAGTACTTC
CDR3: CASSERTRGFGEQYF

V: TRBV5-4
J: TRBJ2-7
size: -
D: -
DNA: TGTGCCAGCAGCTTGGGGGGGTACGAGCAGTACTTC
CDR3: CASSLGGYEQYF

V: TRBV30
J: TRBJ1-1
size: -
D: -
DNA: TGTGCCTGGAGTTTACGGCCTCGGGTGACTGAAGCTTTCTTT
CDR3: CAWSLRPRVTEAFF

V: TRBV6-5
J: TRBJ1-6
size: -
D: TRBD1
DNA: TGTGCCAGCAGTCGAGACAGGGGGCTTGGTTCACCCCTCCACTTT
CDR3: CASSRDRGLGSPLHF

V: TRBV12-3/TRBV12-4
J: TRBJ1-5
size: -
D: -
DNA: TGTGCCAGCAGTAGCGGCAACAATCAGCCCCAGCATTTT
CDR3: CASSSGNNQPQHF

V: TRBV6-2/TRBV6-3
J: TRBJ1-1
size: -
D: TRBD1
DNA: TGTGCCAGCAGTTTCGTCGGACAGGGACCTGAAGCTTTCTTT
CDR3: CASSFVGQGPEAFF

V: TRBV2
J: TRBJ2-7
size: -
D: TRBD2
DNA: TGTGCCAGCAGTTCGACTAGCGGGTCCTCCTACGAGCAGTACTTC
CDR3: CASSSTSGSSYEQYF

V: TRBV7-9
J: TRBJ1-1
size: -
D: TRBD1
DNA: TGTGCCAGCAGCCCCGGGACAGGGGGCGTGAAGAACACTGAAGCTTTCTTT
CDR3: CASSPGTGGVKNTEAFF

V: TRBV5-1
J: TRBJ2-7
size: -
D: -
DNA: TGCGCCAGCAGTCTTGGATTGCTAGGGACAAACTACGAGCAGTACTTC
CDR3: CASSLGLLGTNYEQYF

V: TRBV29-1
J: TRBJ2-7
size: -
D: -
DNA: TGCAGCGTTCAAACAACAACCCGGGATGTTACTGCAAGGACCTACGAGCAGTACTTC
CDR3: CSVQTTTRDVTARTYEQYF

V: TRBV7-2
J: TRBJ1-1
size: -
D: -
DNA: TGTGCCAGCTCGATAGGGGTCACTGAAGCTTTCTTT
CDR3: CASSIGVTEAFF

V: TRBV18
J: TRBJ1-5
size: -
D: TRBD1
DNA: TGTGCCAGCTCACTACGGGACAGGGGGCAACAGCCCCAGCATTTT
CDR3: CASSLRDRGQQPQHF

V: TRBV19
J: TRBJ1-4
size: -
D: -
DNA: TGTGCCAGTAGTCTTCCGCTAGGTGAAAAACTGTTTTTT
CDR3: CASSLPLGEKLFF

V: TRBV6-5
J: TRBJ1-1
size: -
D: TRBD1
DNA: TGTGCCAGCAGGGCGGGACAGGGGTCGACTGAAGCTTTCTTT
CDR3: CASRAGQGSTEAFF

V: TRBV11-2
J: TRBJ2-5
size: -
D: -
DNA: TGTGCCAGCAGCCCCACGGGAGCCCAAGAGACCCAGTACTTC
CDR3: CASSPTGAQETQYF

V: TRBV2
J: TRBJ2-7
size: -
D: TRBD1
DNA: TGTGCCAGCTCCGGGACAGACTCCTACGAGCAGTACTTC
CDR3: CASSGTDSYEQYF

V: TRBV7-9
J: TRBJ1-2
size: -
D: TRBD1
DNA: TGTGCCAGCAGCTTAGTTGGGGGAGGGGGCGTCTATGGCTACACCTTC
CDR3: CASSLVGGGGVYGYTF